Reported below is one T cell receptor (beta chain). What it recognizes is unknown. The CDR3 is 13 amino acids. In germline, CDR1 is MDHEN, CDR2 SYDVKM. Trimming stripped 3 bases from V and 5 bases from J, with 11 bases between. The sample belongs to a study of shared clonotypes between healthy human individuals. Produced via immunoSEQ multiplex PCR; TCRdb's table is partial and in-frame only. This sample has roughly 530,000 clones; 90% to 96% occur once, and the top ten carry 0.06%. Broader study findings: Roughly 5% of naive CD4 clonotypes were shared across a few donors.

Sequenced sample: naive CD4+ T cells sorted from blood. Subset: CD45RA+ positively selected. This chain connects TRBV28 to TRBJ2-7, with a possible D match to TRBD1 (6 bases). The sequence derives from a woman in her thirties in good health. As DNA, the CDR3 is TGTGCCAGCAGTTTGAACAGGGACCACGAGCAGTACTTC. It yields the protein CASSLNRDHEQYF.